The 10 T cell receptor beta chains presented below share a single source sample, sequenced in a study of T cell responses to AZD1222 COVID-19 vaccine. The data were produced by immunoSEQ multiplex PCR, yet TCRdb's version contains in-frame clones alone and is incomplete. The sample carries some 150,000 clones, roughly nine tenths recorded once. Sequenced here: peripheral blood, sampled after recovery from COVID-19. Every receptor here comes from an adult who had recovered from COVID-19.

CDR3 protein: CASSLRGDREETQYF. CDR3 DNA: TGTGCCAGCAGCTTAAGAGGGGATAGGGAAGAGACCCAGTACTTC. The gene calls are TRBV7-3 and TRBJ2-5; D may match TRBD1 or TRBD2 (5 bases each). V was clipped by 1 base and J by 3 bases, with 12 bases between them. This CDR3 region has 15 residues. Germline lookup yields CDR1 SGHTA and CDR2 FQGTGA.

This clone showed up just once. The rearrangement links TRBV11-2 to TRBJ1-1, with D possibly TRBD1 on 6 matching bases. Germline V gives CDR1 SGHAT, CDR2 FQNNGV. CDR3 size: 12 residues. Trimming cost V 8 bases and J 6 bases, with 13 bases left between them. The CDR3 DNA is TGTGCCAGCCAGGGGAATACGGCTGAAGCTTTCTTT. Amino acid sequence: CASQGNTAEAFF.

As DNA, the CDR3 is TGCAGTGCTAGTGGGACACGGGGTAGTAATGAAAAACTGTTTTTT. Encoded protein: CSASGTRGSNEKLFF. The V and J genes are TRBV20-1 and TRBJ1-4; D is perhaps TRBD1 (6 bases). Trimming pared 3 bases from V and 4 bases from J, leaving 15 bases between. The CDR3 consists of 15 residues. The V gene's germline CDR1 is DFQATT and CDR2 SNEGSKA (reference sequence).

This sequence joins TRBV4-1 and TRBJ1-6; D is possibly TRBD1 (5 bases). The germline V gene has CDR1 MGHRA and CDR2 YSYEKL. The CDR3 extends over 14 amino acids. V lost 0 bases and J 8 bases, leaving 8 bases between the germline ends. CDR3 region: CASSQDEGYSPLHF. The CDR3 DNA follows: TGCGCCAGCAGCCAAGATGAGGGGTATTCACCCCTCCACTTT.

The V gene is TRBV28, the J gene TRBJ1-5; D may be TRBD1 (6 bases). This CDR3 is built from 15 residues. Trimming took off 7 bases at V and 6 bases at J, with 19 bases between the two ends. Germline lookup yields CDR1 MDHEN and CDR2 SYDVKM. CDR3 sequence reads: CASITGGLGVQPQHF. The CDR3 DNA is TGTGCCAGCATCACCGGGGGGCTTGGGGTTCAGCCCCAGCATTTT.

The chain combines TRBV7-9 with TRBJ1-4, with D perhaps TRBD1 (5 bases). In germline, CDR1 is SEHNR, CDR2 FQNEAQ (reference sequence). There are 12 residues in the CDR3. Trimming left V 3 bases short and J 8 bases short, with 7 bases between. The DNA for the CDR3 is TGTGCCAGCAGCTTGGGGCAGGAAAAACTGTTTTTT. This translates into CASSLGQEKLFF.

The rearrangement uses TRBV7-9 and TRBJ2-1, with a weak D call TRBD2 (5 bases). CDR1 and CDR2 from the germline V gene are SEHNR and FQNEAQ (reference sequence). The V gene lost 5 bases and the J gene lost 0 bases, with 17 bases spanning the gap. This CDR3 has 17 residues. CDR3 DNA sequence: TGTGCCAGCAGCGGACGGACTTCCCGTCGCTCCTACAATGAGCAGTTCTTC. Its translation: CASSGRTSRRSYNEQFF.

CDR3 sequence reads: CASSWGPYNEQFF. CDR3 DNA sequence: TGTGCCAGCAGCTGGGGACCCTACAATGAGCAGTTCTTC. The chain couples TRBV2 to TRBJ2-1, with D perhaps given as TRBD1 or TRBD2 (5 bases each). V dropped 6 bases and J dropped 2 bases, with 8 bases sitting between them. The germline gives CDR1 SNHLY, CDR2 FYNNEI. There are 13 residues in the CDR3.

This clone was detected only once. The genes are TRBV7-3 and TRBJ1-3; D possibly corresponds to TRBD1 (5 bases). Deletions cut 8 bases from V and 0 bases from J, with 8 bases between. Per the germline V gene, CDR1 is SGHTA and CDR2 is FQGTGA. The CDR3 covers 13 residues. CDR3 region: CASGDFSGNTIYF. In DNA form, the CDR3 reads TGTGCCAGCGGGGACTTCTCTGGAAACACCATATATTTT.

The CDR3 DNA is TGCGCCACCGGGACAGGGCTCTATGGCTACACCTTC. Amino acid sequence: CATGTGLYGYTF. The chain couples TRBV5-1 to TRBJ1-2, with 9 bases lining up with TRBD1. The trim removed 9 bases at V and 4 bases at J, leaving 4 bases unmatched. The length of the CDR3 is 12 residues. Germline-derived CDR1 and CDR2 are SGHRS and YFSETQ.